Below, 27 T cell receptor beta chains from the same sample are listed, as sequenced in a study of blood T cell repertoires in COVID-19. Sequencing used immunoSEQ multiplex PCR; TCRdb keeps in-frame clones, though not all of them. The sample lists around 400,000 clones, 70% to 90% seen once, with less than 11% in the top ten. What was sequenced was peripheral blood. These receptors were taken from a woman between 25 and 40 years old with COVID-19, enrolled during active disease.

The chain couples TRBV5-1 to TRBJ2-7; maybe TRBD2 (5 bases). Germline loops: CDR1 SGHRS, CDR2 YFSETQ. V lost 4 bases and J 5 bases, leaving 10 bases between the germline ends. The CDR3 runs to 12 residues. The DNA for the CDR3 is TGCGCCAGCAGCCTCGGGGTCCACGAGCAGTACTTC. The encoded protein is CASSLGVHEQYF.

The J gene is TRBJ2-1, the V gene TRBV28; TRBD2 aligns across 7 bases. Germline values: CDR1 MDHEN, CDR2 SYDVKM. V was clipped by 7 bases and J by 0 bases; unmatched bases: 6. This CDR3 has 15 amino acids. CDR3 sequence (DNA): TGTGCCAGCATCTCCGGGGGGTTCTCCTACAATGAGCAGTTCTTC. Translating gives CASISGGFSYNEQFF.

The CDR3 reads CASSEGRDYGYTF. For the CDR3, the DNA is TGTGCCAGCAGTGAAGGCAGGGACTATGGCTACACCTTC. The chain combines TRBV2 with TRBJ1-2; D is possibly TRBD1 (5 bases). The CDR3 contains 13 residues. The germline gives CDR1 SNHLY, CDR2 FYNNEI. Trimming took off 1 base at V and 3 bases at J, with 6 bases between the two ends.

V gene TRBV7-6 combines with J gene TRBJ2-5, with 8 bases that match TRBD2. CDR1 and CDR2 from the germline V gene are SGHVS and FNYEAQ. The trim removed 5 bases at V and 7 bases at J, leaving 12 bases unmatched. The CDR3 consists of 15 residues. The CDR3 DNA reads TGTGCCAGCAGCCTGAGGACTAGCTTGGGTCCGACCCAGTACTTC. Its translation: CASSLRTSLGPTQYF.

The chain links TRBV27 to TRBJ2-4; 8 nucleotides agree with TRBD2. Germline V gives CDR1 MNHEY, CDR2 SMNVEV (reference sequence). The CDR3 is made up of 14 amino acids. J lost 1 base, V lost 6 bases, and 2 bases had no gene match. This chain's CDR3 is CASRAGEAKNIQYF. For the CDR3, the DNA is TGTGCCAGCAGAGCGGGAGAGGCCAAAAACATTCAGTACTTC.

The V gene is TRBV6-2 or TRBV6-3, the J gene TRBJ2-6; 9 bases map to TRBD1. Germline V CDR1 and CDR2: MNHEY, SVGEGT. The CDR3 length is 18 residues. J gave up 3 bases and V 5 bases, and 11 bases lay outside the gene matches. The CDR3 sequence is CASSNLRGQGGGANVLTF. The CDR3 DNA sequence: TGTGCCAGCAGTAACCTAAGGGGACAGGGTGGTGGGGCCAACGTCCTGACTTTC.

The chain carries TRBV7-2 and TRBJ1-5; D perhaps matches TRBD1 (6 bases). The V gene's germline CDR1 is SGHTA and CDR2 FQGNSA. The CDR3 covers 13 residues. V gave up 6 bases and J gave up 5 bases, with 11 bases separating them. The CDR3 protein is CASSSYRDQPQHF. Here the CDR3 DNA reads TGTGCCAGCAGTTCTTACAGGGATCAGCCCCAGCATTTT.

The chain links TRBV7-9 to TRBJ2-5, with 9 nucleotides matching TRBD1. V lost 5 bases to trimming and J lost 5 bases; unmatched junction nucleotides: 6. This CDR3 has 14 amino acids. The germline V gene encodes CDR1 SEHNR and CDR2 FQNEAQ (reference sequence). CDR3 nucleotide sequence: TGTGCCAGCAGCGCCGGGACAGGGAGGGAGACCCAGTACTTC. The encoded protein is CASSAGTGRETQYF.

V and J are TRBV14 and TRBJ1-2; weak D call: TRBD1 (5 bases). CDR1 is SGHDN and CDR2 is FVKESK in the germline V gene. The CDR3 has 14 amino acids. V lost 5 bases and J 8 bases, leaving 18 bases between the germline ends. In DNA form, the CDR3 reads TGTGCCAGCAGCAACTCCATCCGGGACTGGGGCTACACCTTC. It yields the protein CASSNSIRDWGYTF.

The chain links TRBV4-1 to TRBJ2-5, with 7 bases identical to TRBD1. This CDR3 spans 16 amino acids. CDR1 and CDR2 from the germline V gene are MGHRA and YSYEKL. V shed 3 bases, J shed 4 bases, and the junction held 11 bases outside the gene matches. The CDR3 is CASSQGDSTYRETQYF. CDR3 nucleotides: TGCGCCAGCAGCCAGGGGGACAGCACCTATCGAGAGACCCAGTACTTC.

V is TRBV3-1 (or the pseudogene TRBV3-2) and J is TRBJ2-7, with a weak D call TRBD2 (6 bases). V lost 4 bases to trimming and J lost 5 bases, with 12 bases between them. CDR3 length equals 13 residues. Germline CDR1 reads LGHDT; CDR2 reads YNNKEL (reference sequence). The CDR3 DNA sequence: TGTGCCAGCAGCCCCGGAGGGTTCGACGAGCAGTACTTC. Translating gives CASSPGGFDEQYF.

The CDR3 DNA reads TGTGCCAGCTCACCTCTCTTCCCCCGTAGCGGGAGGCCCCAACCGCAAGAGACCCAGTACTTC. Residues: CASSPLFPRSGRPQPQETQYF. The chain carries TRBV18 and TRBJ2-5, with TRBD2 identical over 10 bases. The CDR3 is 21 amino acids. J lost 2 bases, V lost 3 bases, and 21 bases had no gene match. Germline-derived CDR1 and CDR2 are KGHSH and LQKENI.

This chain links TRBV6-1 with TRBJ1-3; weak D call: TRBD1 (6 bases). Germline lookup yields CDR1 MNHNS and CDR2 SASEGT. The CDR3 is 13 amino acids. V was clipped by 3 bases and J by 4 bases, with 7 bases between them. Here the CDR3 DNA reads TGTGCCAGCAGTGATGGACAGGGAAACACCATATATTTT. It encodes CASSDGQGNTIYF.

As DNA, the CDR3 is TGTGCCAGCAGCCGAGCGGGAGATTACTACGAGCAGTACTTC. Protein product: CASSRAGDYYEQYF. The chain couples TRBV3-1 (or the pseudogene TRBV3-2) to TRBJ2-7, with TRBD2 identical over 8 bases. The V gene's germline CDR1 is LGHDT and CDR2 YNNKEL (reference sequence). The CDR3 is made up of 14 amino acids. V was pared by 4 bases and J by 3 bases, with 5 bases of the junction left unmatched.

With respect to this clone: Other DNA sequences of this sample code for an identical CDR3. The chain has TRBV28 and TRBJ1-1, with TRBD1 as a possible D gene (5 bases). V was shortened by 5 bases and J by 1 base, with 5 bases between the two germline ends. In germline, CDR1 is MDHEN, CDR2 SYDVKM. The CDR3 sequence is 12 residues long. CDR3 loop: CASSTGNTEAFF. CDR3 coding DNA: TGTGCCAGCAGTACAGGGAACACTGAAGCTTTCTTT.

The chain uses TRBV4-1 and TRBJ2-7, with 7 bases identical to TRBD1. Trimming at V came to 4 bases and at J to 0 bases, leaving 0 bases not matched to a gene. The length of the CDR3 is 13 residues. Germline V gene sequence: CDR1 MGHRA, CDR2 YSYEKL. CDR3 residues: CASSRDSSYEQYF. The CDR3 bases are TGCGCCAGCAGCCGGGACAGCTCCTACGAGCAGTACTTC.

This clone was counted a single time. Written as DNA, the CDR3 is TGTGCCAGCGGAACTAGCTACAATGAGCAGTTCTTC. Translated: CASGTSYNEQFF. The chain is built from TRBV28 and TRBJ2-1; maybe TRBD2 (5 bases). Germline values: CDR1 MDHEN, CDR2 SYDVKM. The CDR3 sequence is 12 residues long. The ends were cut back, 8 bases at V and 3 bases at J, with 8 bases in the middle.

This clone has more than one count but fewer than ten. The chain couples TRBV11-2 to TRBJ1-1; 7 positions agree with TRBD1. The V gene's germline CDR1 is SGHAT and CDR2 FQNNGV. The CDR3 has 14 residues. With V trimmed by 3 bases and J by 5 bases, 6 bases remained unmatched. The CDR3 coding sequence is TGTGCCAGCAGCTTTGGGCCCAGGGGGACTGAAGCTTTCTTT. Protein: CASSFGPRGTEAFF.

The CDR3 nucleotides are TGTGCCAGCAGCTTAACAGCCTACGAGCAGTACTTC. As protein: CASSLTAYEQYF. The rearrangement links TRBV7-9 to TRBJ2-7; D not resolved. The CDR3 covers 12 residues. CDR1 is SEHNR, CDR2 FQNEAQ, per germline (reference sequence). Between the trimmed V and J ends, which lost 2 bases and 2 bases, there was a span of 4 bases.

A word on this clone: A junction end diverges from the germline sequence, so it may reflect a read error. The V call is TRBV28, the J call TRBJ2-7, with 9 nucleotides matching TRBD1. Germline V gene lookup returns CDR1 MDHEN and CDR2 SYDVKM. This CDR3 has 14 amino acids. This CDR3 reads CASITPGQGTSLHF. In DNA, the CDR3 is TGTGCCAGCATCACTCCGGGACAGGGCACTTCTCTGCACTTC.

The CDR3 is CASSLLGRVYEQYF. The CDR3 bases are TGTGCCAGCAGTTTATTGGGCAGGGTCTACGAGCAGTACTTC. The chain carries TRBV28 and TRBJ2-7; maybe TRBD1 (5 bases). V lost 1 base and J lost 3, with 10 bases in between. The CDR3 sequence is 14 residues long. The germline V gene has CDR1 MDHEN and CDR2 SYDVKM.

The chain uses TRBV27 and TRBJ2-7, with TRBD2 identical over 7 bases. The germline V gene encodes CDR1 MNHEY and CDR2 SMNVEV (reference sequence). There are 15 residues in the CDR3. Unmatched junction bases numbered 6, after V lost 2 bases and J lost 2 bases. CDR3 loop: CASSLRSSGPYEQYF. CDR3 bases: TGTGCCAGCAGTTTAAGGTCTAGCGGACCCTACGAGCAGTACTTC.

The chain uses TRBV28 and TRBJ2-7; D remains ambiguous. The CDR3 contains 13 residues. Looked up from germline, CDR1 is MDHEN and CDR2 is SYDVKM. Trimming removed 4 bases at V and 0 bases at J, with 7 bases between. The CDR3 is CASSSISSYEQYF. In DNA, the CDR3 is TGTGCCAGCAGTTCCATCAGCTCCTACGAGCAGTACTTC.

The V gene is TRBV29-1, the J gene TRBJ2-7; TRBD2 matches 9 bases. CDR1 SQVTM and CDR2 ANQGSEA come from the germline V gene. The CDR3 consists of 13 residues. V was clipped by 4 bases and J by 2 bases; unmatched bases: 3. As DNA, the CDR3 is TGCAGCGTTGGGGCGGGAGGGCCCTACGAGCAGTACTTC. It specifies CSVGAGGPYEQYF.

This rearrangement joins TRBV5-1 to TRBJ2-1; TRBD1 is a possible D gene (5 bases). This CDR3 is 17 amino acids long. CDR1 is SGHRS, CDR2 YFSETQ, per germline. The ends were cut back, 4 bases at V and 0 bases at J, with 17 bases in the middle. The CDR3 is CASSQPRQLSSYNEQFF. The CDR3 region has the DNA TGCGCCAGCAGCCAACCCAGACAGTTAAGCTCCTACAATGAGCAGTTCTTC.

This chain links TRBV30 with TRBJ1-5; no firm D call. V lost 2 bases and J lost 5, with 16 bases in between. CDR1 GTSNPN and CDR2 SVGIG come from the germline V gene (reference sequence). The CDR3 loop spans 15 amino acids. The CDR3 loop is CAWSPSRTGYQPQHF. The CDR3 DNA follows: TGTGCCTGGAGTCCTTCGCGGACTGGGTATCAGCCCCAGCATTTT.

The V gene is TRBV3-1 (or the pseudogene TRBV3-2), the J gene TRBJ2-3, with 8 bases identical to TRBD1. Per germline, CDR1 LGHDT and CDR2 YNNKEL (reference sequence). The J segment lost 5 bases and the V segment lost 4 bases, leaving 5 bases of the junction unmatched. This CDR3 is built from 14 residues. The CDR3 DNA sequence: TGTGCCAGCAGCCTTGGACAGGGCCGAGATACGCAGTATTTT. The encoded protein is CASSLGQGRDTQYF.